The 12 T cell receptor beta chains given below trace back to one sample, sequenced in a study of T cell repertoires in cytomegalovirus infection. These TCRs' antigens remain unknown. TCRdb processed the reads anew with MiXCR; each CDR3 protein has one entry. Among 550,000 to 700,000 distinct CDR3 sequences, approximately 40% were seen once, and the ten largest hold roughly 50%. This sample comprised cultured PBMCs, obtained from culture after CMV antigen stimulation. The receptors shown here come from a human donor in good health (CMV status not recorded). Some clones in this sample may be carry-over from other donors' samples.

The rearrangement uses TRBV11-2 and TRBJ2-3; no firm D call. Germline assignment: CDR1 SGHAT and CDR2 FQNNGV. The CDR3 sequence is 14 residues long. The germline V and J ends were trimmed by 3 bases and 2 bases, with 9 bases remaining between them. As DNA, the CDR3 is TGTGCCAGCAGCTTGAACAGAGTCACAGATACGCAGTATTTT. Amino acids: CASSLNRVTDTQYF.

In its sample, this clonotype was seen a few times. The chain combines TRBV5-5 with TRBJ2-1; perhaps TRBD1 as D (6 bases). Deletions cut 3 bases from V and 4 bases from J, with 11 bases between. The CDR3 runs to 14 residues. Germline V gene lookup returns CDR1 SGHKS and CDR2 YYEKEE (reference sequence). For the CDR3, the DNA is TGTGCCAGCAGCTGGGAGCAGGGGTACAATGAGCAGTTCTTC. This translates into CASSWEQGYNEQFF.

V is TRBV7-6 and J is TRBJ1-6, with D tentatively TRBD1 (5 bases). V lost 2 bases and J 9 bases, leaving 11 bases between the germline ends. Per germline, CDR1 SGHVS and CDR2 FNYEAQ. CDR3 length: 14 residues. For the CDR3, the DNA is TGTGCCAGCAGCTTACAGGGTTCAAGTTCACCCCTCCACTTT. Its translation is CASSLQGSSSPLHF. Full variable domain (missing parts from reference TRBV7-6 and TRBJ1-6): GAGVSQSPRYKVTKRGQDVALRCDPISGHVSLYWYRQALGQGPEFLTYFNYEAQQDKSGLPNDRFSAERPEGSISTLTIQRTEQRDSAMYRCASSLQGSSSPLHFGNGTRLTVT.

The gene calls are TRBV5-5 and TRBJ2-3; 11 bases map to TRBD2. The length of the CDR3 is 17 residues. Germline V CDR1 and CDR2: SGHKS, YYEKEE (reference sequence). With V trimmed by 4 bases and J by 5 bases, 12 bases remained unmatched. CDR3 sequence (DNA): TGTGCCAGCAGCGAGAGCCTAGCGGGAGGATTTCAAGATACGCAGTATTTT. Translating gives CASSESLAGGFQDTQYF.

Concerning this clonotype itself: One junction end does not reproduce the germline sequence, and a read error may be involved. This rearrangement joins TRBV7-2 to TRBJ2-3; possibly TRBD1 for D (6 bases). CDR1 SGHTA and CDR2 FQGNSA come from the germline V gene. The CDR3 loop spans 14 amino acids. DNA for the CDR3: TGTGCCAGCAGATTAGGGGGATACACAGATACGCAGTATTTT. This translates into CASRLGGYTDTQYF.

This clonotype was detected a few times. The CDR3 protein is CAIRGGGPEQYF. CDR3 bases: TGTGCCATCAGGGGGGGGGGGCCAGAGCAGTACTTC. J is TRBJ2-7 and V is TRBV10-3, with D perhaps TRBD2 (7 bases). The germline gives CDR1 ENHRY, CDR2 SYGVKD. Trimming pared 6 bases from V and 7 bases from J, leaving 13 bases between. The CDR3 length is 12 residues.

This chain uses TRBV5-1 with TRBJ1-1, with D possibly matching TRBD1 (6 bases). V lost 4 bases, J lost 7 bases, and 20 bases lay in between. This CDR3 comprises 15 residues. Germline V lookup: CDR1 SGHRS, CDR2 YFSETQ. CDR3 sequence: CASSANPSNRVEAFF. In DNA, the CDR3 is TGCGCCAGCAGCGCCAACCCTTCAAACAGGGTTGAAGCTTTCTTT.

This clonotype was found a few times. V gene TRBV6-2 or TRBV6-3 combines with J gene TRBJ2-2, with D perhaps matching TRBD2 (6 bases). In germline, CDR1 is MNHEY, CDR2 SVGEGT. With 6 bases removed from V and 6 bases from J, the gap between germline ends came to 17 bases. This CDR3 comprises 15 residues. DNA for the CDR3: TGTGCCAGCAGCTTCAATGTCGGGGGAGCCGGGGAGCTGTTTTTT. This encodes CASSFNVGGAGELFF.

The rearrangement links TRBV20-1 to TRBJ2-7, with D possibly matching TRBD1 (5 bases). This CDR3 is built from 13 residues. V lost 6 bases and J 2 bases, leaving 14 bases between the germline ends. CDR1 is DFQATT and CDR2 is SNEGSKA in the germline V gene (reference sequence). The CDR3 DNA sequence: TGCAGTGCCGTACGAGACAGAGCCTACGAGCAGTACTTC. This translates into CSAVRDRAYEQYF.

This chain connects TRBV7-2 to TRBJ2-5; 7 positions match TRBD1. The germline gives CDR1 SGHTA, CDR2 FQGNSA. There are 15 residues in the CDR3. The trim removed 4 bases at V and 1 base at J, leaving 6 bases unmatched. CDR3 in amino acids: CASSSPWDSQETQYF. In DNA, the CDR3 is TGTGCCAGCAGCTCCCCCTGGGACAGCCAAGAGACCCAGTACTTC.

The CDR3 loop is CASSDRSQYF. The CDR3 nucleotides are TGTGCCAGCAGTGATCGGTCCCAGTACTTC. The chain carries TRBV28 and TRBJ2-7; D remains ambiguous. V lost 5 bases and J 10 bases, leaving 9 bases between the germline ends. This CDR3 is built from 10 residues. The germline gives CDR1 MDHEN, CDR2 SYDVKM.

This clonotype appeared a few times. The chain links TRBV10-3 to TRBJ1-1, with 10 bases fitting TRBD1. This CDR3 has 13 residues. Germline CDR1 ENHRY, CDR2 SYGVKD. Trimming took 8 bases from V and 7 from J; bases not matched to a gene: 7. CDR3 coding DNA: TGTGCCATCCGGGGGGGGACAGGGGATGAAGCTTTCTTT. This codes for CAIRGGTGDEAFF.